This TCR beta chain was identified in a study of blood T cell repertoires in COVID-19. The overall study: Acute-phase and convalescent COVID-19 samples originated in the United States, Italy and Spain. PBMCs, B-cell-depleted T cells, or T cells provided the cDNA or gDNA that made up the material.

J was trimmed by 0 bases and V by 7 bases; bases with no gene match: 4. This CDR3 has 14 amino acids. Germline V CDR1 and CDR2: SGHTA, FQGNSA. Original methodology: By means of reference gene primer amplification, nucleated cell counts were estimated. Only in-frame clones appear in the TCRdb table, and some are missing; sequencing was by immunoSEQ multiplex PCR. That table furnishes V, J and clone size, whereas the DNA furnished D and trimming. The data show roughly 76,000 clones, 90% seen once. The sequenced sample consisted of peripheral blood. The chain is built from TRBV7-2 and TRBJ1-2; 8 bases align to TRBD1. The TCR sequence derives from a man between 45 and 60 years old with acute or convalescent COVID-19. This chain's CDR3 is CASTGQATNYGYTF. The CDR3, as DNA: TGTGCCAGCACGGGACAGGCTACTAACTATGGCTACACCTTC.